What follows are 14 T cell receptor beta chains derived from one specimen sequenced in a study of monozygotic twins with cystic fibrosis. Measured with immunoSEQ multiplex PCR; TCRdb has only the in-frame clones, and not every one. The table lists 35,000 or so clones, around 82% of them singletons. Specimen: blood. The receptors stem from a girl under 10 years old with cystic fibrosis.

This clone has only one observation. The chain couples TRBV5-1 to TRBJ2-2; 8 bases match TRBD2. The V and J ends lost 4 bases and 6 bases, in that order; junction bases with no gene match: 8. Germline V gene sequence: CDR1 SGHRS, CDR2 YFSETQ. The CDR3 is made up of 15 amino acids. CDR3 in DNA: TGCGCCAGCAGCCCCGGCGGGACTAGTGCCGGGGAGCTGTTTTTT. Amino acids: CASSPGGTSAGELFF. Variable domain in full (rest from reference TRBV5-1 and TRBJ2-2): KAGVTQTPRYLIKTRGQQVTLSCSPISGHRSVSWYQQTPGQGLQFLFEYFSETQRNKGNFPGRFSGRQFSNSRSEMNVSTLELGDSALYLCASSPGGTSAGELFFGEGSRLTVL.

The V and J genes are TRBV4-3 and TRBJ1-6; D possibly corresponds to TRBD1 (5 bases). Per germline, CDR1 LGHNA and CDR2 YSLEER. This CDR3 is 16 amino acids long. V was cut by 0 bases and J by 6 bases, with 12 bases left in between. The CDR3 DNA reads as TGCGCCAGCAGCCAAGAGGGGCACAGTCCTAATTCACCCCTCCACTTT. This codes for CASSQEGHSPNSPLHF.

In DNA, the CDR3 is TGTGCCAGCAGCCCCAGAGGAATCCTAGCCAAAAACATTCAGTACTTC. Residues: CASSPRGILAKNIQYF. The gene calls are TRBV5-6 and TRBJ2-4; D is unclear. Germline assignment: CDR1 SGHDT and CDR2 YYEEEE. Trimming left V 4 bases short and J 0 bases short, with 14 bases between. The CDR3 is 16 amino acids.

The rearrangement joins TRBV30 to TRBJ1-1; D is unresolved. The CDR3 runs 10 residues. Trimming left V 6 bases short and J 8 bases short, with 10 bases between. CDR1 and CDR2 (germline): GTSNPN, SVGIG (reference sequence). The CDR3 DNA follows: TGTGCCTGTTCCCCCCCGGAAGCTTTCTTT. It is translated as CACSPPEAFF.

The chain is built from TRBV6-5 and TRBJ2-7; TRBD1 or TRBD2 may be the D gene (5 bases each). V was clipped by 2 bases and J by 5 bases, with 13 bases between them. There are 14 residues in the CDR3. The germline V gene encodes CDR1 MNHEY and CDR2 SVGAGI. CDR3 bases: TGTGCCAGCAGTTACGGGACCCAAGTTAACGAGCAGTACTTC. Residues: CASSYGTQVNEQYF.

The count of this clone is one. The chain employs TRBV9 and TRBJ1-2; TRBD1 is a possible D gene (6 bases). The CDR3 is 15 residues long. The V and J ends lost 0 bases and 7 bases respectively, with 16 bases between them. CDR1 is SGDLS and CDR2 is YYNGEE in the germline V gene. CDR3 coding DNA: TGTGCCAGCAGCGTAGAGGGGAGGGGGGAACGTGGCTACACCTTC. It specifies CASSVEGRGERGYTF.

The chain is built from TRBV2 and TRBJ2-5, with 10 bases matching TRBD1. V shed 6 bases, J shed 7 bases, and the junction held 11 bases outside the gene matches. The germline V gene encodes CDR1 SNHLY and CDR2 FYNNEI. The CDR3 has 15 residues. The CDR3 coding sequence is TGTGCCAGCAGAACATCCGGGACAGGGGCTGGGACCCAGTACTTC. Amino acids: CASRTSGTGAGTQYF.

This clone was observed a handful of times. The V gene is TRBV7-6, the J gene TRBJ2-5; D might be TRBD2 (6 bases). Trimming took 4 bases from V and 2 from J, leaving 14 bases between them. This CDR3 is 15 amino acids long. Germline V CDR1 and CDR2: SGHVS, FNYEAQ. As DNA, the CDR3 is TGTGCCAGCAGCTCCCGACTAGATGAACAAGAGACCCAGTACTTC. Residues: CASSSRLDEQETQYF.

The CDR3 DNA reads as TGTGCCAGCAGCTCACCCGGCCCGCCTGTTGAGACCCAGTACTTC. The encoded protein is CASSSPGPPVETQYF. J is TRBJ2-5 and V is TRBV7-2; D is unresolved. The CDR3 is made up of 15 amino acids. CDR1 is SGHTA and CDR2 is FQGNSA in the germline V gene. Between the trimmed V and J ends, which lost 4 bases and 5 bases, there was a span of 17 bases.

This clone has just one count. The rearrangement joins TRBV6-5 to TRBJ2-2; TRBD2 matches at 8 bases. The CDR3 has 16 amino acids. V was pared by 2 bases and J by 7 bases, with 9 bases of the junction left unmatched. Germline V gene data show CDR1 as MNHEY and CDR2 as SVGAGI. CDR3 sequence (DNA): TGTGCCAGCAGTTACACAGCGGGGGCCCGGGGCGGGGAGCTGTTTTTT. It is translated as CASSYTAGARGGELFF.

This clone showed up just a few times. V usage is TRBV5-5 and J usage is TRBJ1-2, with D perhaps TRBD1 (6 bases). Germline V gene lookup returns CDR1 SGHKS and CDR2 YYEKEE (reference sequence). The ends were cut back, 4 bases at V and 1 base at J, with 11 bases in the middle. The CDR3 is 14 residues long. CDR3 DNA: TGTGCCAGCAGCCCGTGGACAGTTAACTATGGCTACACCTTC. It codes for CASSPWTVNYGYTF.

The chain couples TRBV5-1 to TRBJ1-3; D ambiguous. This CDR3 has 15 amino acids. Trimming left V 0 bases short and J 0 bases short, with 7 bases between. Germline V gene data show CDR1 as SGHRS and CDR2 as YFSETQ. The chain's CDR3 is CASSLETNSGNTIYF. CDR3 DNA: TGCGCCAGCAGCTTGGAAACAAACTCTGGAAACACCATATATTTT.

The gene calls are TRBV19 and TRBJ2-3; 7 nucleotides align to TRBD2. Germline CDR1 reads LNHDA; CDR2 reads SQIVND (reference sequence). The CDR3 length is 15 residues. The V segment lost 1 base and the J segment 10 bases; nucleotides outside the gene matches: 11. CDR3 region: CASSIVRSGAGAQYF. The CDR3 region has the DNA TGTGCCAGTAGTATAGTTCGGTCCGGGGCGGGAGCGCAGTATTTT.

This sequence joins TRBV2 and TRBJ2-7; D may be TRBD1 or TRBD2 (5 bases each). CDR1 is SNHLY and CDR2 is FYNNEI in the germline V gene. V shed 8 bases and J shed 8 bases, with 10 bases lying between them. This CDR3 comprises 10 residues. The CDR3 loop is CASGGAQQYF. The CDR3 region has the DNA TGTGCCAGCGGGGGAGCCCAGCAGTACTTC.